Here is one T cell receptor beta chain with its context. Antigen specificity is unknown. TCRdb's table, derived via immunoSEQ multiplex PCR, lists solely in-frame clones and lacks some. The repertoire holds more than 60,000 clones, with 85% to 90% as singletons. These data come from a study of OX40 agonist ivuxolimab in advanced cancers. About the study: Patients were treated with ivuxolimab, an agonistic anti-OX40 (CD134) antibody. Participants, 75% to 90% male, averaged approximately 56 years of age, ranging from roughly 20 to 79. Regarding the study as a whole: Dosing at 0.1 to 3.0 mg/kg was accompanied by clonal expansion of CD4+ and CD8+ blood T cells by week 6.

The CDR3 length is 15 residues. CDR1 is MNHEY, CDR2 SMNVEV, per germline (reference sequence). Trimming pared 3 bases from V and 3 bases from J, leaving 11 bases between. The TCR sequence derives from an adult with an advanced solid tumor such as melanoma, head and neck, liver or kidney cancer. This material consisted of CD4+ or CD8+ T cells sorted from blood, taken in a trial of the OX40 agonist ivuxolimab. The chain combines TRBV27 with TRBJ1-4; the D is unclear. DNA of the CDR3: TGTGCCAGCAGTTTTCTAAGGGTTCCTAATGAAAAACTGTTTTTT. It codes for CASSFLRVPNEKLFF.